The clone carrying this T cell receptor beta chain was detected only once. TCRdb itself ran the 5' RACE reads through MiXCR, one entry per CDR3 protein. The sample lists tens of thousands of distinct CDR3 sequences, around 25% occurring once. The sample originates from a study of CD8 T cells in ankylosing spondylitis. The CDR3 spans 17 residues. Germline-derived CDR1 and CDR2 are MNHEY and SVGAGI. V lost 0 bases and J lost 4; bases outside the gene matches: 6. The chain recombines TRBV6-5 with TRBJ2-3; TRBD2 matches 11 bases. The sequenced material came from blood, either unsorted or a sorted T cell fraction (not recorded which). The sequence was collected from a male donor with ankylosing spondylitis or in good health (not recorded which). The CDR3, as DNA: TGTGCCAGCAGTTACTCACTCGGGACTAGCGGATCAGATACGCAGTATTTT. The encoded protein is CASSYSLGTSGSDTQYF.